This TCR beta chain was obtained from a study of T cells in Graves' hyperthyroidism and ophthalmopathy. Study conclusions and caveats: Model output signaled ophthalmopathy a median approximately 6.2 months ahead of onset.

Amplification of TCR beta CDR3 regions used RNA as the template. HTBI primers were used for first-round RT-PCR of the TCR CDR3. TCRdb passed the multiplex PCR reads through MiXCR, listing each CDR3 protein once. The top ten hold approximately 60% of the sample, which has roughly 250,000 distinct CDR3 sequences, roughly 22% seen once. Comments on this clonotype: The antigen remains undetermined.

The CDR3 has 16 amino acids. Trimming took 1 base from V and 6 from J; bases not matched to a gene: 4. Germline values: CDR1 GTSNPN, CDR2 SVGIG (reference sequence). Based on clinical symptoms, serum thyroxine and TRAb, thyroid ultrasound and orbital computed tomography, diagnoses were reached. PBMCs came from around 10 ml fresh peripheral blood. The TCR originated in a man aged 30-40 years with Graves' ophthalmopathy. V is TRBV30 and J is TRBJ2-1; 15 bases map to TRBD2. The sample taken for sequencing was blood. In nucleotides, the CDR3 is TGTGCCTGGAGTGGATGGACTAGCGGGAGGGGCAATGAGCAGTTCTTC. The encoded protein is CAWSGWTSGRGNEQFF.